A selection of T cell receptor beta chains follows, all from one sample in a study of shared clonotypes between healthy human individuals. Method: immunoSEQ multiplex PCR; TCRdb's copy keeps in-frame clones and lacks some. The data hold around 340,000 clones, with over 70% observed a single time. Sequencing input: memory CD4+ T cells sorted from blood. These TCRs come from a man between 25 and 39 years old in good health. Both conserved end residues are part of each CDR3. D genes are given only for firm matches. Clone size is given for some rows only: seen once, a few or many times, or a class if the clone is expanded.

d_call,j_call,v_call,clone_size,cdr3_aa,cdr3_nt
TRBD2,TRBJ2-1,TRBV5-1,few,CASSYSGTSLNEQFF,TGCGCCAGCAGCTATTCCGGGACTAGCCTCAATGAGCAGTTCTTC
.,TRBJ1-1,TRBV7-9,.,CASSLVMDTEAFF,TGTGCCAGCAGCTTAGTGATGGACACTGAAGCTTTCTTT
.,TRBJ2-3,TRBV6-4,.,CASSEGVRGTQYF,TGTGCCAGCAGTGAAGGGGTTAGGGGTACGCAGTATTTT
.,TRBJ1-1,TRBV30,.,CAWRKAIEAFF,TGTGCCTGGAGGAAAGCGATTGAAGCTTTCTTT
.,TRBJ2-3,TRBV30,.,CAWRPTAADTQYF,TGTGCCTGGAGGCCCACGGCAGCAGATACGCAGTATTTT
.,TRBJ2-5,TRBV11-3,few,CASSLGSQETQYF,TGTGCCAGCAGCTTAGGCTCCCAAGAGACCCAGTACTTC
TRBD1,TRBJ1-1,TRBV18,.,CASSRTGKDTEAFF,TGTGCCAGCTCGCGGACAGGGAAGGACACTGAAGCTTTCTTT
.,TRBJ2-2,TRBV30,.,CAWKGEDTGELFF,TGTGCCTGGAAAGGGGAGGACACCGGGGAGCTGTTTTTT
TRBD1,TRBJ1-5,TRBV19,few,CASSTGQVFQPQHF,TGTGCCAGTAGTACCGGACAGGTGTTTCAGCCCCAGCATTTT
.,TRBJ2-7,TRBV18,.,CASSPDTYEQYF,TGTGCCAGCTCACCAGACACCTACGAGCAGTACTTC
TRBD2,TRBJ2-5,TRBV9,.,CASSVGLTLETQYF,TGTGCCAGCAGCGTGGGACTAACTTTGGAGACCCAGTACTTC
.,TRBJ2-2,TRBV7-3,many,CASSLSGTTGELFF,TGTGCCAGCAGCTTAAGTGGGACCACCGGGGAGCTGTTTTTT
.,TRBJ2-2,TRBV11-2,.,CASSLGTDTGELFF,TGTGCCAGCAGCTTAGGGACAGACACCGGGGAGCTGTTTTTT
TRBD1,TRBJ1-3,TRBV10-3,.,CAINNPGGTGNTIYF,TGTGCCATCAACAACCCAGGGGGCACTGGAAACACCATATATTTT
TRBD1,TRBJ1-2,TRBV28,.,CASSLTGTGDDTF,TGTGCCAGCAGTCTAACGGGGACAGGGGACGACACCTTC
.,TRBJ2-7,TRBV5-1,once,CASSPPKHGDIPAYEQYF,TGCGCCAGCAGCCCACCGAAACATGGAGATATCCCCGCCTACGAGCAGTACTTC
.,TRBJ1-2,TRBV19,few,CASTDKFYGYTF,TGTGCCAGCACCGATAAGTTCTATGGCTACACCTTC
TRBD1,TRBJ2-7,TRBV5-1,.,CASSLSGRDRRAYEQYF,TGCGCCAGCAGCTTGAGCGGGCGGGACAGGCGCGCCTACGAGCAGTACTTC
TRBD1,TRBJ1-2,TRBV2,.,CASSETGTGVEVGYGYTF,TGTGCCAGCAGTGAAACCGGGACAGGGGTAGAAGTTGGCTATGGCTACACCTTC
TRBD2,TRBJ2-1,TRBV27,.,CASPTSGRIHEQFF,TGTGCCAGCCCGACTAGCGGGAGGATACATGAGCAGTTCTTC
TRBD2,TRBJ2-7,TRBV11-2,few,CASSTSGSYGEQYF,TGTGCCAGCAGCACTAGCGGTAGTTACGGGGAGCAGTACTTC
.,TRBJ1-5,TRBV5-6,.,CASSLQPQHF,TGTGCCAGCAGCCTTCAGCCCCAGCATTTT
.,TRBJ2-3,TRBV28,.,CASNPTPGQGSTDTQYF,TGTGCCAGCAACCCGACGCCGGGCCAGGGAAGCACAGATACGCAGTATTTT
TRBD1,TRBJ1-1,TRBV27,.,CASSHRTGAMNTEAFF,TGTGCCAGCAGCCATAGGACAGGGGCTATGAACACTGAAGCTTTCTTT
TRBD1,TRBJ1-4,TRBV5-6,many,CASSFQGAANEKLFF,TGTGCCAGCAGCTTTCAGGGGGCGGCTAATGAAAAACTGTTTTTT
.,TRBJ2-7,TRBV27,.,CASSTLGGAAYEQYF,TGTGCCAGCAGTACACTAGGCGGGGCGGCCTACGAGCAGTACTTC
.,TRBJ1-1,TRBV7-9,.,CASSLQGNTEAFF,TGTGCCAGCAGCTTACAGGGAAACACTGAAGCTTTCTTT
.,TRBJ2-2,TRBV28,.,CASSPGGPGELFF,TGTGCCAGCAGTCCGGGGGGCCCCGGGGAGCTGTTTTTT
.,TRBJ2-7,TRBV10-2,.,CASSGPVDNYEQYF,TGCGCCAGCAGTGGGCCAGTCGACAACTACGAGCAGTACTTC
.,TRBJ2-3,TRBV10-3,.,CAIKDAPGLTSTDTQYF,TGTGCCATCAAAGACGCACCGGGACTCACTAGCACAGATACGCAGTATTTT
.,TRBJ2-3,TRBV5-5,.,CASSFWEDTQYF,TGTGCCAGCAGCTTTTGGGAGGATACGCAGTATTTT
.,TRBJ2-2,TRBV28,.,CASSLGGPVTGELFF,TGTGCCAGCAGTTTAGGAGGGCCAGTAACCGGGGAGCTGTTTTTT
.,TRBJ1-5,TRBV28,once,CASSHPEQKGTLDQPQHF,TGTGCCAGCAGCCACCCAGAACAGAAGGGAACCTTGGATCAGCCCCAGCATTTT
.,TRBJ2-3,TRBV11-3,.,CASSLGHNTDTQYF,TGTGCCAGCAGCCTTGGGCACAACACAGATACGCAGTATTTT
.,TRBJ2-3,TRBV5-5,.,CASSLTPGQLNTDTQYF,TGTGCCAGCAGCTTGACCCCTGGACAGTTGAATACAGATACGCAGTATTTT
.,TRBJ1-2,TRBV6-6,.,CASSSFDGGYGYTF,TGTGCCAGCAGTTCTTTCGATGGAGGCTATGGCTACACCTTC
TRBD2,TRBJ2-4,TRBV5-6,once,CASSRTSGRTTDIQYF,TGTGCCAGCAGCCGTACTAGCGGGAGGACAACGGACATTCAGTACTTC
TRBD2,TRBJ2-1,TRBV2,.,CASSTGLAYNEQFF,TGTGCCAGCAGCACGGGACTAGCTTACAATGAGCAGTTCTTC
.,TRBJ2-1,TRBV29-1,.,CSVATSLYNEQFF,TGCAGCGTTGCGACTAGTCTCTACAATGAGCAGTTCTTC
.,TRBJ2-1,TRBV7-6,.,CASSYRYEQFF,TGTGCCAGCAGCTATCGATATGAGCAGTTCTTC
TRBD2,TRBJ2-1,TRBV7-9,.,CASSIRTQGLAANNEQFF,TGTGCCAGCAGCATAAGAACACAGGGACTAGCGGCAAACAATGAGCAGTTCTTC
.,TRBJ2-3,TRBV9,.,CASSVVGASTDTQYF,TGTGCCAGCAGCGTAGTAGGAGCGAGCACAGATACGCAGTATTTT
.,TRBJ1-4,TRBV10-2,.,CASLPRVGEKLFF,TGCGCCAGCCTACCAAGGGTAGGAGAAAAACTGTTTTTT
.,TRBJ2-7,TRBV27,.,CASSWGSGAYYEQYF,TGTGCCAGCAGCTGGGGATCGGGAGCTTACTACGAGCAGTACTTC
.,TRBJ1-2,TRBV2,.,CASSEAPLGGEGYTF,TGTGCCAGCAGTGAAGCTCCATTGGGGGGCGAAGGCTACACCTTC
.,TRBJ2-7,TRBV6-1,few,CASSEGHGYGPYEQYF,TGTGCCAGCAGTGAAGGTCACGGCTACGGGCCCTACGAGCAGTACTTC
.,TRBJ2-3,TRBV5-1,.,CASSLVTDTQYF,TGCGCCAGCAGCTTGGTCACAGATACGCAGTATTTT
.,TRBJ1-1,TRBV11-2,.,CASLFSMNTEAFF,TGTGCCAGCCTATTTTCTATGAACACTGAAGCTTTCTTT
TRBD1,TRBJ1-4,TRBV4-1,few,CASSQDQGQSARRVFF,TGCGCCAGCAGCCAAGATCAGGGACAGTCGGCCCGGAGGGTGTTTTTT
TRBD2,TRBJ2-1,TRBV4-3,.,CASSQDGGTSGNNEQFF,TGCGCCAGCAGCCAAGATGGCGGGACTAGCGGCAACAATGAGCAGTTCTTC
TRBD1,TRBJ2-1,TRBV18,.,CASSPSTRDRVYNEQFF,TGTGCCAGCTCCCCCAGCACCCGGGACAGGGTCTACAATGAGCAGTTCTTC
.,TRBJ1-1,TRBV29-1,.,CSAGNTEAFF,TGCAGCGCCGGGAACACTGAAGCTTTCTTT
.,TRBJ1-1,TRBV4-3,.,CASSQVWNTEAFF,TGCGCCAGCAGCCAAGTCTGGAACACTGAAGCTTTCTTT
.,TRBJ2-1,TRBV15,.,CATSRGWVDEQFF,TGTGCCACCAGCAGAGGATGGGTCGATGAGCAGTTCTTC
.,TRBJ1-1,TRBV10-3,.,CAISTTGGDTEAFF,TGTGCCATCAGTACCACGGGGGGGGACACTGAAGCTTTCTTT